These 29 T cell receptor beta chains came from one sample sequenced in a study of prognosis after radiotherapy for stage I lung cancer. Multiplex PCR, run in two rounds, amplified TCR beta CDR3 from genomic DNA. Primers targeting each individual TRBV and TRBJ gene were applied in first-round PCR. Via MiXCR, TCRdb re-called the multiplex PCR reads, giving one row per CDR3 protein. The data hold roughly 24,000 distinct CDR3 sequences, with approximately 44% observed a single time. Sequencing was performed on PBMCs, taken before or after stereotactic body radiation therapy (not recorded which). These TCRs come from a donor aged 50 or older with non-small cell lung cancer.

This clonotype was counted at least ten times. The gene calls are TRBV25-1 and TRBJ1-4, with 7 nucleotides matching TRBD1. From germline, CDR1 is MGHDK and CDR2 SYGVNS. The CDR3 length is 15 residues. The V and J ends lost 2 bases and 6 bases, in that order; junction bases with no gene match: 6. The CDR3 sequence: CASSEPQGRYEKLFF. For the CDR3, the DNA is TGTGCCAGCAGTGAACCACAGGGGCGCTATGAAAAACTGTTTTTT.

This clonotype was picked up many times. The CDR3 is CAISTDRNYGYTF. The CDR3 coding sequence is TGTGCCATCAGCACGGACAGAAACTATGGCTACACCTTC. The chain is built from TRBV10-3 and TRBJ1-2; a weak D match, TRBD1 (6 bases). There are 13 residues in the CDR3. The V gene lost 6 bases and the J gene lost 2 bases, with 10 bases spanning the gap. Germline CDR1 is ENHRY and CDR2 is SYGVKD.

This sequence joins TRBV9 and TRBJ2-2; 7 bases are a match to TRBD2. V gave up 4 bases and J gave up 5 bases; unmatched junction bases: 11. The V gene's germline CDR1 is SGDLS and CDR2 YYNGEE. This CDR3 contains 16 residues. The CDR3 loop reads CASSKRLAGGTGELFF. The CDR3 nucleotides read TGTGCCAGCAGCAAGCGACTAGCTGGAGGGACCGGGGAGCTGTTTTTT.

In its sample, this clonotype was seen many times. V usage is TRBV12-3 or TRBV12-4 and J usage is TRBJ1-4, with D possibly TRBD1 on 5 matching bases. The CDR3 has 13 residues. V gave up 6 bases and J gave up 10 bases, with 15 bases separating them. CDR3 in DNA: TGTGCCAGCAGCCAAGACAGAGGCGGAAAACTGTTTTTT. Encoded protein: CASSQDRGGKLFF.

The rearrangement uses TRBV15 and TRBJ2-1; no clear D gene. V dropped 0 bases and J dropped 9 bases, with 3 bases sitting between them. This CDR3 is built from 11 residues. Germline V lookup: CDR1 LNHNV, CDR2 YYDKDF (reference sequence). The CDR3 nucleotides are TGTGCCACCAGCAGAGACGGTGAGCAGTTCTTC. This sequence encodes CATSRDGEQFF.

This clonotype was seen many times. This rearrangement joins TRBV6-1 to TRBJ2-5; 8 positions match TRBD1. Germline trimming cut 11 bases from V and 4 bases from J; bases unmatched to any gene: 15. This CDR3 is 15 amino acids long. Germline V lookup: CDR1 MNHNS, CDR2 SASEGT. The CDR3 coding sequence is TGTGCCTCCCATAGGGGACAGGACTTGAGAGAGACCCAGTACTTC. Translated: CASHRGQDLRETQYF.

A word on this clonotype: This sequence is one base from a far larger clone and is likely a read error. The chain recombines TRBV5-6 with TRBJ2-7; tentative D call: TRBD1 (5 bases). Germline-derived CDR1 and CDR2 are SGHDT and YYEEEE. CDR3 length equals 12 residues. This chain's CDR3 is CDSSLGRDEQYF. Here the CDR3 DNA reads TGTGACAGCAGTTTAGGCAGGGACGAGCAGTACTTC. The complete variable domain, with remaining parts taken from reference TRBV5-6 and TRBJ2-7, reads DAGVTQSPTHLIKTRGQQVTLRCSPKSGHDTVSWYQQALGQGPQFIFQYYEEEERQRGNFPDRFSGHQFPNYSSELNVNALLLGDSALYLCDSSLGRDEQYFGPGTRLTVT.

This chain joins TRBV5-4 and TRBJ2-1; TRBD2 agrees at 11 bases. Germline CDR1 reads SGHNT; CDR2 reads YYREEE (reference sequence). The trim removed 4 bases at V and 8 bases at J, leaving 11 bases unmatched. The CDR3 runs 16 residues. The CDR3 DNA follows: TGTGCCAGCAGCACTACGACTAGCGGGACTATGGATGAGCAGTTCTTC. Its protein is CASSTTTSGTMDEQFF.

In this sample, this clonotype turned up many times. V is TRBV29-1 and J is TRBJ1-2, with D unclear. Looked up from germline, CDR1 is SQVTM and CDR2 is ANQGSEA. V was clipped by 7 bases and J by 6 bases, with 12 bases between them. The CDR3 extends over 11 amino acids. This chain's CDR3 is CSALHDDGYTF. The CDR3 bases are TGCAGCGCTCTCCACGACGATGGCTACACCTTC.

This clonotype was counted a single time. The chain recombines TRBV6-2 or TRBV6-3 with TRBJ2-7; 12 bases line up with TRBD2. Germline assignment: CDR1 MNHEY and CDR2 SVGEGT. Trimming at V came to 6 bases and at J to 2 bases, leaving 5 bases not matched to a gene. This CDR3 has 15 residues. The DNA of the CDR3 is TGTGCCAGCAGGAAACTAGCGGGAGGCACCTACGAGCAGTACTTC. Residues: CASRKLAGGTYEQYF.

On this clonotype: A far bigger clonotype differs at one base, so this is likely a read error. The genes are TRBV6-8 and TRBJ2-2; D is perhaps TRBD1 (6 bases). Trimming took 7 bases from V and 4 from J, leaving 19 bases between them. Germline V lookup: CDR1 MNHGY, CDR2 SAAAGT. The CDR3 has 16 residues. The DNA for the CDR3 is TGTGCCAGCATCCACCTTCAGGGGCAGGGCACCGGGGAGCTGTTTTTT. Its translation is CASIHLQGQGTGELFF.

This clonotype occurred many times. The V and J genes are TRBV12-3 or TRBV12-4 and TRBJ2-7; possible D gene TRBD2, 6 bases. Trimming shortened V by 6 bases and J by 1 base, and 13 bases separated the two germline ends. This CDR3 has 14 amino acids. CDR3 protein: CASSPMAGSYEQYF. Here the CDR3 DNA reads TGTGCCAGCAGCCCGATGGCGGGATCCTACGAGCAGTACTTC.

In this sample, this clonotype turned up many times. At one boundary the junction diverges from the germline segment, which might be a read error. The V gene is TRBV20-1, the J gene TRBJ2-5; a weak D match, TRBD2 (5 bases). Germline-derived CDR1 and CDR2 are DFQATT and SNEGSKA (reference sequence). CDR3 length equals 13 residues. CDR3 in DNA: TGCAGTGCCGCCCGGGGTAGGCAAGAGGCCCAGTACTTC. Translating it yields CSAARGRQEAQYF.

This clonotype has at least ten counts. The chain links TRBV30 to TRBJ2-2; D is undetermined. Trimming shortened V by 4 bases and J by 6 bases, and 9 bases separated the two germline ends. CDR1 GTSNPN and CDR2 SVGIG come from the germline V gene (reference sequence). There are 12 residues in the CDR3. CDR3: CAWTLGAGELFF. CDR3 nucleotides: TGTGCCTGGACGCTGGGCGCCGGGGAGCTGTTTTTT.

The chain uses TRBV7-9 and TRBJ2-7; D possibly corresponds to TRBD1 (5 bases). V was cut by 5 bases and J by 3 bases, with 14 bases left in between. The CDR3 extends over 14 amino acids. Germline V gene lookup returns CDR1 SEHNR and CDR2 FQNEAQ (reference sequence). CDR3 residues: CASSHRYRNYEQYF. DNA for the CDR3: TGTGCCAGCAGCCACCGGTACAGGAACTACGAGCAGTACTTC.

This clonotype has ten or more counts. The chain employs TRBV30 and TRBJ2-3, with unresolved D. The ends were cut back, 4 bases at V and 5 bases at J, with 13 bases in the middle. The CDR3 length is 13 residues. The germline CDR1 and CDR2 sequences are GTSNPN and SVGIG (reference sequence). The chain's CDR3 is CAWNIDVVDTQYF. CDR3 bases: TGTGCCTGGAATATAGACGTAGTAGATACGCAGTATTTT.

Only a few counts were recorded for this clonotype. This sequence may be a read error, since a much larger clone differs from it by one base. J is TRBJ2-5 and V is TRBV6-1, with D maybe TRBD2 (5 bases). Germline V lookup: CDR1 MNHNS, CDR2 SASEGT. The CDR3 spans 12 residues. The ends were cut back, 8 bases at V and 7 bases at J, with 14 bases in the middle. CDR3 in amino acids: CASQTIYGTQYF. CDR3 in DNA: TGTGCCAGCCAGACTATCTACGGGACCCAGTACTTC.

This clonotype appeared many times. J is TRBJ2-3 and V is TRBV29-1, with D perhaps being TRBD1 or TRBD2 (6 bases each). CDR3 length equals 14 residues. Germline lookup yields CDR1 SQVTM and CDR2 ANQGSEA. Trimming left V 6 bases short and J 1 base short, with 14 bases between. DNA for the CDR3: TGCAGCGTGGTTAGGGGGGTGGGCACAGATACGCAGTATTTT. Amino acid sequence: CSVVRGVGTDTQYF.

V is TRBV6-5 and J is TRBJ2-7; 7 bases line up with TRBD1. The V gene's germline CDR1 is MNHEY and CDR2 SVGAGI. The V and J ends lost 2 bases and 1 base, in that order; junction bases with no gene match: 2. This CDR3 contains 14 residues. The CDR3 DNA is TGTGCCAGCAGTTACCCGACAGGGTCCTACGAGCAGTACTTC. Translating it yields CASSYPTGSYEQYF.

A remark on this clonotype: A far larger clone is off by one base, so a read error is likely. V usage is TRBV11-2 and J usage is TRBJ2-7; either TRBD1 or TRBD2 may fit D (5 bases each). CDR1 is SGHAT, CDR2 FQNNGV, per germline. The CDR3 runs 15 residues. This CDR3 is CASRFTGQVYYEQCF. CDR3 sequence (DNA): TGTGCCAGTCGTTTCACGGGGCAGGTCTATTACGAGCAGTGCTTC.

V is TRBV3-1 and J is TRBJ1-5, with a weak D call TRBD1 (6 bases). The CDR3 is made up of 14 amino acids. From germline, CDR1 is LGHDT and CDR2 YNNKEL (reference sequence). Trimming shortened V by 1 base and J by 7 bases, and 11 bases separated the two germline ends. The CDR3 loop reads CASSQAGRGQPQHF. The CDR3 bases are TGTGCCAGCAGCCAAGCAGGGAGGGGGCAGCCCCAGCATTTT.

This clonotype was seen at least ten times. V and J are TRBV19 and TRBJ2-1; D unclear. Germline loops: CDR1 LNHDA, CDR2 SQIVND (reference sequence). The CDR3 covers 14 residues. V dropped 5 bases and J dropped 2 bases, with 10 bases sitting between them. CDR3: CASSRLETYNEQFF. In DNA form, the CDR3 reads TGTGCCAGTAGTCGGTTGGAAACCTACAATGAGCAGTTCTTC.

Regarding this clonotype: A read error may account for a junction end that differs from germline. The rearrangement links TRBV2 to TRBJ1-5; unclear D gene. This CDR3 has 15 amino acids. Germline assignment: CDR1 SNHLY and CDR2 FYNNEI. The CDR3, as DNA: TGTGCCAGCAGTGAATACCACGGCGGGGATCAGCCCCATCATTTT. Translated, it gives CASSEYHGGDQPHHF.

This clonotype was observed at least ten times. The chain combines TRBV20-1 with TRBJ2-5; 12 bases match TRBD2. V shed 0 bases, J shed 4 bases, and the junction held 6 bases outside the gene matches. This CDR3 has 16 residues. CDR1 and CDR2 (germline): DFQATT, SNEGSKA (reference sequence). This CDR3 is CSARDLTSGRRETQYF. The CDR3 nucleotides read TGCAGTGCTAGAGATTTGACTAGCGGGAGAAGAGAGACCCAGTACTTC.

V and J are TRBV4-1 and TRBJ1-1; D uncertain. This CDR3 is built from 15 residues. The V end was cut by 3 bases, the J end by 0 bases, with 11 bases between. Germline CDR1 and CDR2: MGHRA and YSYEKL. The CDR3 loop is CASSHPQRVNTEAFF. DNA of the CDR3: TGCGCCAGCAGCCACCCTCAAAGGGTGAACACTGAAGCTTTCTTT.

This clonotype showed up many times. Here the CDR3 DNA reads TGTGCCAGCAGTCTGATGGACAGTCTCTACACCGGGGAGCTGTTTTTT. Its protein product is CASSLMDSLYTGELFF. J is TRBJ2-2 and V is TRBV12-3 or TRBV12-4; tentatively, D is TRBD1 (6 bases). V lost 5 bases and J 3 bases, leaving 16 bases between the germline ends. The CDR3 sequence is 16 residues long.

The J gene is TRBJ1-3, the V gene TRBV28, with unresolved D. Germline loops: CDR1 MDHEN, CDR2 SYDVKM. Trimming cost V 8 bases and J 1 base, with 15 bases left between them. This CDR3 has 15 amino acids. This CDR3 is CASHAVGSSGNTIYF. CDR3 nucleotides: TGTGCCAGCCATGCGGTCGGTAGTTCTGGAAACACCATATATTTT.

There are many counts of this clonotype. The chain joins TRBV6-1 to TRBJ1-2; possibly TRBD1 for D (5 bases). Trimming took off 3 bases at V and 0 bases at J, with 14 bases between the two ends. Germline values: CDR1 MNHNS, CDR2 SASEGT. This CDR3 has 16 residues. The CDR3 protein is CASSDSARGTNYGYTF. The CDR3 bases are TGTGCCAGCAGTGACTCCGCTAGGGGCACTAACTATGGCTACACCTTC.

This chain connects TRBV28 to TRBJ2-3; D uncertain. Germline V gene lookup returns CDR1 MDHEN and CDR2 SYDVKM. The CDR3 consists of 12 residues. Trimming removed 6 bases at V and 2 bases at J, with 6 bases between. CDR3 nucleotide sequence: TGTGCCAGCAGGATGCCCACAGATACGCAGTATTTT. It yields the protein CASRMPTDTQYF.